Included here is one TCR beta chain sequence, with context. Trimming took off 2 bases at V and 8 bases at J, with 13 bases between the two ends. Germline V gene data show CDR1 as MNHNY and CDR2 as SVGAGI (reference sequence). CDR3 length: 15 amino acids. This specimen belongs to a study of OX40 agonist ivuxolimab in advanced cancers. The protocol was immunoSEQ multiplex PCR, while the TCRdb copy is restricted to in-frame clones and leaves out a portion. The table has 90,000 to 120,000 clones, around 93% seen once. The rearrangement links TRBV6-6 to TRBJ1-6; no reliable D call. This TCR came from an adult with an advanced solid tumor such as melanoma, head and neck, liver or kidney cancer. The sample consisted of CD4+ or CD8+ T cells sorted from blood, taken in a trial of the OX40 agonist ivuxolimab. The CDR3, as DNA: TGTGCCAGCAGTTACCCTGGGGATGGTGATTCACCCCTCCACTTT. This encodes CASSYPGDGDSPLHF.